These 6 T cell receptor beta chains originate from one sample sequenced in a study of shared clonotypes between healthy human individuals. Sequenced by immunoSEQ multiplex PCR; TCRdb stores in-frame clones only, minus some. The table lists some 2.1 million clones, approximately 94% of them singletons. It was CD45RO-negative cells, positively selected for CCR7, that made up naive CD8 cells, with terminally differentiated effector memory CD45RA+ cells excluded. The sequencing input was naive CD8+ T cells sorted from blood. These receptors came from a young man in good health.

V is TRBV7-8 and J is TRBJ2-1; D possibly matches TRBD1 or TRBD2 (5 bases each). The CDR3 consists of 15 residues. Germline V CDR1 and CDR2: SGHVS, FQNEAQ. Trimming removed 5 bases from V and 7 bases from J, with 18 bases in between. In DNA, the CDR3 is TGTGCCAGCAGCCGGGGAGCAGGGCCTGAGAATGAGCAGTTCTTC. This sequence encodes CASSRGAGPENEQFF.

This chain connects TRBV9 to TRBJ2-7; no definite D call. V was clipped by 0 bases and J by 0 bases, with 7 bases between them. Per the germline V gene, CDR1 is SGDLS and CDR2 is YYNGEE. The CDR3 length is 14 residues. The CDR3 here is CASSVAHDSYEQYF. CDR3 DNA: TGTGCCAGCAGCGTAGCTCACGACTCCTACGAGCAGTACTTC.

This chain joins TRBV19 and TRBJ1-2, with TRBD1 matching over 9 bases. The length of the CDR3 is 12 residues. Trimming removed 8 bases from V and 4 bases from J; junction bases left unmatched: 2. Germline CDR1 reads LNHDA; CDR2 reads SQIVND (reference sequence). CDR3 coding DNA: TGTGCCAGTGGACAGGGGCCCTATGGCTACACCTTC. Translating it yields CASGQGPYGYTF.

This chain links TRBV27 with TRBJ1-6; 7 bases agree with TRBD1. CDR3 length: 14 residues. The V gene's germline CDR1 is MNHEY and CDR2 SMNVEV (reference sequence). After removal of 6 bases from V and 7 bases from J, the junction contained 6 bases not matched to a gene. CDR3 sequence (DNA): TGTGCCAGCAGAAGGCAGGGGGTAAATTCACCCCTCCACTTT. Amino acids: CASRRQGVNSPLHF.

This clone has just one count. The same CDR3 can be traced to other DNA sequences in this sample. The chain has TRBV13 and TRBJ1-4; D not resolved. In germline, CDR1 is PRHDT, CDR2 FYEKMQ (reference sequence). V lost 0 bases to trimming and J lost 5 bases, with 4 bases between them. This CDR3 has 13 residues. Here the CDR3 reads CASSLGANEKLFF. CDR3 DNA sequence: TGTGCCAGCAGCTTAGGGGCCAATGAAAAACTGTTTTTT.

This sequence joins TRBV7-9 and TRBJ2-2; a weak D match, TRBD1 (5 bases). Germline V lookup: CDR1 SEHNR, CDR2 FQNEAQ (reference sequence). The CDR3 length is 16 residues. Trimming removed 1 base at V and 1 base at J, with 10 bases between. CDR3 bases: TGTGCCAGCAGCTTAGAAGAGCAGGGGAACACCGGGGAGCTGTTTTTT. This sequence encodes CASSLEEQGNTGELFF. The full variable domain, rest sourced from reference TRBV7-9 and TRBJ2-2, is DTGVSQNPRHKITKRGQNVTFRCDPISEHNRLYWYRQTLGQGPEFLTYFQNEAQLEKSRLLSDRFSAERPKGSFSTLEIQRTEQGDSAMYLCASSLEEQGNTGELFFGEGSRLTVL.